These T cell receptor beta chains were read from a single sample in a study of beta chain features in type 1 diabetes. Profiled with immunoSEQ multiplex PCR; TCRdb holds only in-frame clones, not every one. The sample shows about 640,000 clones, over 10% of them seen only once. Sequencing was performed on naive CD4+ T cells from blood. The receptor source for this set is a man aged 25-45 years with type 1 diabetes. The CDR3 runs from the conserved cysteine through the conserved F or W. Each record gives: clone size, J gene, V gene, D gene, CDR3 protein, CDR3 DNA. The D gene is left open where the match is weak. Rows give clone size only sometimes, using once, few, many, or a class for an expanded clone.

.,TRBJ2-3,TRBV6-5,.,CASSFTGTDTQYF,TGTGCCAGCAGTTTTACAGGGACAGATACGCAGTATTTT
.,TRBJ2-5,TRBV7-2,.,CASRSGPPGETQYF,TGTGCCAGCAGATCTGGACCGCCGGGTGAGACCCAGTACTTC
.,TRBJ2-5,TRBV30,TRBD1,CAGTGGQETQYF,TGTGCCGGGACAGGGGGCCAAGAGACCCAGTACTTC
few,TRBJ1-5,TRBV6-5,.,CASGVTDGDQPQHF,TGTGCCAGCGGGGTAACGGACGGGGACCAGCCCCAGCATTTT
.,TRBJ1-2,TRBV4-2,.,CASSRKRTAEEGYTF,TGTGCCAGCAGCCGTAAAAGGACGGCAGAAGAGGGCTACACCTTC
.,TRBJ2-1,TRBV7-8,TRBD1,CASQNRGSYNEQFF,TGTGCCAGCCAGAACAGGGGATCCTACAATGAGCAGTTCTTC
few,TRBJ2-5,TRBV7-2,.,CASSEHRETQYF,TGTGCCAGCAGCGAACATAGGGAGACCCAGTACTTC
.,TRBJ1-6,TRBV6-4,.,CASSDSGHSPLHF,TGTGCCAGCAGTGACTCGGGGCATTCACCCCTCCACTTT
few,TRBJ2-7,TRBV11-2,.,CASSPTARITTYEQYF,TGTGCCAGCAGCCCCACGGCCCGTATCACCACCTACGAGCAGTACTTC
few,TRBJ2-5,TRBV7-9,.,CASSLTAETQYF,TGTGCCAGCAGCTTAACGGCAGAGACCCAGTACTTC
few,TRBJ2-1,TRBV2,TRBD2,CASRPGGPDYNEQFF,TGTGCCAGCAGGCCGGGGGGGCCCGACTACAATGAGCAGTTCTTC
.,TRBJ2-7,TRBV6-6,TRBD1,CASSWPGQGYEQYF,TGTGCCAGCAGTTGGCCGGGACAGGGTTACGAGCAGTACTTC
.,TRBJ2-2,TRBV7-3,TRBD1,CASSFGDRAPGELFF,TGTGCCAGCAGCTTTGGGGACAGGGCTCCCGGGGAGCTGTTTTTT
.,TRBJ1-4,TRBV29-1,TRBD1,CSVDRGRGEKLFF,TGCAGCGTTGATAGGGGGCGAGGTGAAAAACTGTTTTTT
few,TRBJ2-5,TRBV9,TRBD1,CASSAPSGQSFDQETQYF,TGTGCCAGCAGCGCGCCCTCGGGACAGTCCTTCGACCAAGAGACCCAGTACTTC
few,TRBJ2-1,TRBV29-1,TRBD2,CSVAGGNEQFF,TGCAGCGTTGCCGGGGGGAATGAGCAGTTCTTC